This T cell receptor (beta chain) originates from a study of shared clonotypes between healthy human individuals (dated by TCRdb to about 2020). Notes on the research overall: The cohort comprised a couple of women and a few men aged 18 to 49 years. Per donor, three plates each were used for CD4 naive and CD4 memory, two for CD8 naive, and one for CD8 memory. Blood TCR repertoires of about 5 healthy adults were deeply sequenced to estimate repertoire size and the extent of clonotype sharing between individuals. Different laboratories and diverse techniques were used to prepare libraries and sequence TCR repertoires, to increase sequencing depth and limit assay-specific biases. Between about 0.9 and 9 billion PBMCs per donor were obtained by leukapheresis. The study at large found these results: Even with the large sequencing depth, rarefaction of the sorted-subset datasets indicated that sequencing was incomplete. Compared with non-shared clonotypes, clonotypes shared by all four sorted-subset donors had higher generation probabilities. The genetic and exposure-history diversity represented was limited by the small number of donors. Only blood was sampled, and tissue TCR repertoires likely differ from those in blood. Naive subsets generally had larger estimated clonotype richness than memory subsets. Roughly 5.2% of naive CD4, 3.5% of naive CD8, around 2.3% of memory CD4, and over 0.35% of memory CD8 clonotypes were shared across several donors. Based on pairwise subsampling, the degree of clonotype sharing among donors was expected to be affected by sequencing depth.

The donors were healthy, HIV-negative adults who had no recently reported acute infections or vaccinations. Every donor was a Caucasian adult living in Nashville, Tennessee, USA. Magnetic negative selection was used to enrich CD4+ T cells, after which naive cells were positively selected on CD45RA and the negative fraction became the memory subset. Blood was obtained by leukapheresis, after which PBMCs were separated by Ficoll-Histopaque density gradient centrifugation and cryopreserved in liquid nitrogen vapor phase. Analytical flow cytometry was used to check the purity and quantity of each magnetically sorted T cell population. Genomic DNA was isolated from every sorted fraction and measured by UV absorbance on a Nanodrop 2000c. Using the deep immunoSEQ assay, TCR CDR3 regions were amplified from genomic DNA by multiplex PCR. Genomic DNA extracted from each cell subset was distributed evenly over all wells of several immunoSEQ 96-well plates, and each plate served as one replicate. For sorted subsets, roughly 200 ng genomic DNA, equal to some 30,000 T cell genomes, was loaded into each replicate PCR. The purified libraries were quantified using a Qubit 3.0 fluorometer, sized with a Bioanalyzer 2100, and then quantified again using the KAPA Library Quantification kit. Each immunoSEQ 96-well plate was sequenced on its own single-read 150-cycle Illumina NextSeq 550 flow cell. The study's processing was this. Because the immunoSEQ output included only junctional sequences and no quality scores, the filtering could not be the same as the filtering used for full-length reads. To assign V/J genes and CDR3, sequences were annotated against IMGT germline references using PyIR, a Python wrapper for IgBLAST v1.9. Reads were removed for weak V/J assignments (E-value above 1e-6), missing CDR3, stop codons, out-of-frame junctions, or ambiguous translated residues. V3J clonotypes were defined as sequences sharing the same inferred V gene, J gene, and CDR3 amino acid sequence. Percentage overlap between repertoires was calculated by dividing the number of shared unique clonotypes by the size of the smaller repertoire. Three approaches were used to assess repertoire richness: RTK rarefaction, the Chao1 estimator, and Recon v2.1 estimates of unobserved clonotypes. Generation probabilities were computed with OLGA for all TCRbeta clonotypes obtained by the gDNA method from several donors. TCRdb took this table from immuneACCESS and kept in-frame rearrangements with V and J called. Such tables lack part of the clones; where checked against another copy, unresolved V genes explain under half of the gap, and the rest is unexplained. The DNA gave D and trimming, while V, J and clone size come from that table. Recorded for this sample are about 1 million clones; around 75% of them occurred a single time. Over 1.3% of the sample goes to the ten largest clones.

As to this clone: What antigen it recognizes has not been identified. No clone much larger than this one lies a single base away; base qualities are absent.

The germline V gene encodes CDR1 SGDLS and CDR2 YYNGEE. The CDR3 runs 15 residues from the cysteine to the phenylalanine. The kept DNA is CDR3 alone, 45 bases in frame from the first base. V gives up 3 bases and J gives up 2 bases, and the segment between their germline ends measures 12 bases. Source material: memory CD4+ T cells sorted from blood. This sample's cell subset or site label indicates: CD45RA-negative fraction. The rearranged segments are TRBV9 and TRBJ1-3, and the D gene may be TRBD1, 6 bases matching. The sequence was collected from a man in his late teens or twenties in good health. The DNA is TGTGCCAGCAGCGCACAGGGCAGGGCTGGAAACACCATATATTTT. Its coded protein is CASSAQGRAGNTIYF.